This entry describes one T cell receptor beta chain. This CDR3 region has 12 residues. Germline CDR1 SGHRS, CDR2 YFSETQ. The germline V and J ends were trimmed by 8 bases and 3 bases, with 10 bases remaining between them. The sample comes from a study of control samples from healthy donors and cancer patients. Sequencing used immunoSEQ multiplex PCR; TCRdb keeps in-frame clones, though not all of them. The sample records about 92,000 clones, around 80% being singletons. The sample was blood. The V and J genes are TRBV5-1 and TRBJ2-3, with a weak D call TRBD1 (6 bases). This receptor was obtained from a woman aged 55-70 years in good health. CDR3 DNA: TGCGCCAGTAAAGGACAGACAGATACGCAGTATTTT. Translating gives CASKGQTDTQYF.